The next 8 T cell receptor beta chains were all read from a single sample in a study of T cell changes during pregnancy in multiple sclerosis. This table comes from immunoSEQ multiplex PCR, and its TCRdb copy is limited to in-frame clones, with some not included. The profile shows fewer than 40,000 clones, roughly nine tenths of them singletons. The material sequenced was CD4+ T cells from peripheral blood mononuclear cells, taken in the third trimester of pregnancy. These receptors originate from a female donor with multiple sclerosis, enrolled in a pregnancy study.

The genes are TRBV7-6 and TRBJ2-4; no firm D call. The germline V gene encodes CDR1 SGHVS and CDR2 FNYEAQ. CDR3 length: 13 residues. Trimming removed 0 bases from V and 9 bases from J, with 9 bases in between. The CDR3 loop reads CASSLAQLSIQYF. CDR3 DNA sequence: TGTGCCAGCAGCTTAGCTCAACTTAGCATTCAGTACTTC.

The chain carries TRBV2 and TRBJ2-7; 10 bases fit TRBD2. Per the germline V gene, CDR1 is SNHLY and CDR2 is FYNNEI. The CDR3 is 15 residues long. V lost 7 bases to trimming and J lost 1 base; unmatched junction nucleotides: 7. In nucleotides, the CDR3 is TGTGCCAGCATGGGCACTAGCGGGATGTCCTACGAGCAGTACTTC. Protein product: CASMGTSGMSYEQYF.

The gene calls are TRBV10-1 and TRBJ1-5; D gene unclear. The germline V gene has CDR1 WNHNN and CDR2 SYGVQD (reference sequence). The V end lost 5 bases, the J end lost 5 bases, and 10 bases lay between the germline ends. The CDR3 runs 13 residues. The CDR3 loop reads CASSSDIHQPQHF. In DNA form, the CDR3 reads TGCGCCAGCAGTTCCGACATCCATCAGCCCCAGCATTTT.

The chain couples TRBV19 to TRBJ1-5, with TRBD1 as a possible D gene (6 bases). Germline V gene data show CDR1 as LNHDA and CDR2 as SQIVND (reference sequence). V was pared by 5 bases and J by 1 base, with 15 bases between. The CDR3 extends over 16 amino acids. The CDR3: CASSSQGGGSNQPQHF. The CDR3 nucleotides read TGTGCCAGTAGTTCGCAAGGGGGGGGGAGCAATCAGCCCCAGCATTTT.

This clone was observed a single time. This chain joins TRBV27 and TRBJ1-5; D remains ambiguous. Germline V CDR1 and CDR2: MNHEY, SMNVEV (reference sequence). The CDR3 has 15 residues. Trimming pared 6 bases from V and 0 bases from J, leaving 12 bases between. CDR3 amino acids: CASRRFRDSNQPQHF. As DNA, the CDR3 is TGTGCCAGCAGAAGGTTCCGGGATAGCAATCAGCCCCAGCATTTT.

The rearrangement links TRBV5-1 to TRBJ2-5; no clear D. Trimming pared 3 bases from V and 2 bases from J, leaving 8 bases between. The CDR3 runs 13 residues. The germline gives CDR1 SGHRS, CDR2 YFSETQ. CDR3 residues: CASSSQVQETQYF. CDR3 DNA sequence: TGCGCCAGCAGCTCCCAGGTGCAAGAGACCCAGTACTTC.

The chain recombines TRBV2 with TRBJ2-7, with TRBD1 matching over 7 bases. V dropped 6 bases and J dropped 4; count of bases not matched to a gene: 6. Germline V gene lookup returns CDR1 SNHLY and CDR2 FYNNEI. CDR3 length equals 13 residues. CDR3 region: CASSGTDYYEQYF. The CDR3 bases are TGTGCCAGCAGCGGGACAGATTATTACGAGCAGTACTTC. Using reference TRBV2 and TRBJ2-7 for the parts outside the CDR3, the full variable domain is EPEVTQTPSHQVTQMGQEVILRCVPISNHLYFYWYRQILGQKVEFLVSFYNNEISEKSEIFDDQFSVERPDGSNFTLKIRSTKLEDSAMYFCASSGTDYYEQYFGPGTRLTVT.

This chain joins TRBV4-1 and TRBJ2-3; 12 nucleotides agree with TRBD2. The CDR3 length is 19 residues. Trimming cost V 3 bases and J 0 bases; bases outside gene matches: 10. Germline-derived CDR1 and CDR2 are MGHRA and YSYEKL. The CDR3: CASSHTVLAGGRSTDTQYF. CDR3 sequence (DNA): TGCGCCAGCAGCCATACCGTTCTAGCGGGAGGGCGAAGCACAGATACGCAGTATTTT.